This TCR beta chain stems from a study of OX40 agonist ivuxolimab in advanced cancers. Study-wide context: The costimulatory receptor OX40 (CD134) was targeted by ivuxolimab, a fully human IgG2 agonistic monoclonal antibody. Intravenous ivuxolimab was administered to patients every 2 weeks at six dose levels: 0.01, 0.1, 0.3, 1.5, 3 and 10 mg/kg. Of the approximately 50 patients in dose escalation, some 19 had hepatocellular carcinoma, some 15 had melanoma, 9 had renal cell carcinoma and 9 had head and neck cancer. In the dose-escalation cohort, 70% to 85% of patients were male, and the mean age was around 65 years with a range of about 20 to 80. Patients were allowed to have had prior anti-PD-1, anti-PD-L1 or anti-CTLA-4 therapy, and roughly 40% of the dose-escalation patients had been treated with checkpoint inhibitors. Three dose-escalation patients achieved partial responses, one with hepatocellular carcinoma and two with cutaneous melanoma. The point of sequencing TCRbeta in the periphery was to test whether ivuxolimab changed TCR sequence diversity and drove clonal T-cell expansion. The paper describes the monotherapy dose-escalation part (N of about 47 patients) of the phase I trial of ivuxolimab. Paper-wide results and their limitations: The antigen specificity of the peripheral T cells that underwent clonal expansion was not determined. On average, CD8+ T cells showed more expanded clones than CD4+ T cells after ivuxolimab. Partial responders in the 0.1-3.0 mg/kg groups had among the lowest normalized peripheral clonal expansion, especially among CD8+ T cells. At doses from 0.1 to 3.0 mg/kg, clonal expansion was seen in both CD4+ and CD8+ blood T cells between baseline and week 6. Low levels of normalized T-cell clonal expansion were also seen in some patients who did not respond.

For sequencing of the TCRbeta CDR3 region, genomic DNA was extracted from the sorted cells. TCRbeta CDR3 regions were sequenced using the immunoSEQ Assay. TCRdb holds this immuneACCESS table with in-frame rearrangements only. Some clones are missing; in checked studies, unresolved V genes explain under half, and the rest has no known cause. The sample profile shows 43,000 or so clones; around 85% of them were found once. 30% to 45% of the sample goes to the ten largest clones. Patients with autoimmune disease history or receiving systemic immunosuppression were excluded from the trial. In every dose cohort, peripheral blood was drawn for TCR sequencing at baseline, cycle 4 day 1, and cycle 7 day 1. Samples came from an open-label, multicenter, first-in-human phase I dose-escalation trial of ivuxolimab. Adults with locally advanced or metastatic melanoma, renal cell carcinoma, hepatocellular carcinoma or head and neck squamous cell carcinoma were enrolled in the trial. CD4+ and CD8+ T cells were sorted separately from peripheral blood before TCR sequencing.

Looking up the germline V gene yields CDR1 SGHVS and CDR2 FQNEAQ. The CDR3 measures 15 amino acids from cysteine to phenylalanine. The retained sequence is limited to the CDR3, 45 bases, with the frame set at the first base. Relative to germline, V is missing 5 bases and J is missing 3 bases, with 7 bases of the junction outside any gene match. In regard to this clone: Which antigen it targets is not known. Base quality data are lacking; no much larger clone is found one base away.

The sample here was CD4+ or CD8+ T cells sorted from blood, taken in a trial of the OX40 agonist ivuxolimab. The clonotype comes from an adult with an advanced solid tumor such as melanoma, head and neck, liver or kidney cancer. The chain couples TRBV7-8 to TRBJ2-3, and 8 junction bases match TRBD1. The base sequence is TGTGCCAGCAGCGAACAGGGGGAGAGGACAGATACGCAGTATTTT. Translated, this gives CASSEQGERTDTQYF.